This T cell receptor (beta chain) was found in a study of T cells after yellow fever vaccination. On the study more broadly: In the case of low-cell-number fractions, SMART-Seq v4 Ultra Low Input was used for preparation.

UMIs and a universal primer site were added when TCR cDNA was made by 5'RACE template switching. TCRdb independently ran MiXCR on the 5' RACE reads; one entry per CDR3 protein. The sample contains 300,000 to 400,000 distinct CDR3 sequences, under 15% of which appear only once. Study findings and constraints: On re-exposure, the response was weaker but peaked faster, at day 5 versus 15. Reappearing after the booster were most of the clones from primary vaccination (around 95% CD4, approximately 88% CD8).

Germline-derived CDR1 and CDR2 are SEHNR and FQNEAQ (reference sequence). The CDR3 spans 15 residues. The junction had 3 bases not matched to a gene; V was cut back by 4 bases and J by 1 base. Turning to this clonotype: Antigen unknown.

Here the sequenced sample was CD4+ T cells sorted from PBMCs, taken 15 days after the yellow fever booster vaccination. This chain connects TRBV7-9 to TRBJ1-5; 8 bases are a match to TRBD1. The sequence was obtained from a man younger than 30 who received the YFV17D yellow fever vaccine. The CDR3 sequence: CASSWGQASNQPQHF. The CDR3 DNA reads as TGTGCCAGCAGCTGGGGACAGGCAAGCAATCAGCCCCAGCATTTT.